The 32 T cell receptor beta chains below come from one sample, sequenced in a study of cytomegalovirus exposure and HLA in healthy donors. PCR used 60 Vbeta primers and 13 Jbeta primers. The repertoire was sequenced with immunoSEQ multiplex PCR; TCRdb's copy has only in-frame clones and lacks some. The data contain over 150,000 clones, 84% of them singletons. Source material: PBMCs. The receptors here all came from a boy aged 2 to 10 in good health and CMV-seronegative.

DNA for the CDR3: TGTGCCAGCAGTGACAGGGGGCGCCAGTTTGGTGTCGAGCAGTACTTC. It yields the protein CASSDRGRQFGVEQYF. This sequence joins TRBV28 and TRBJ2-7; 10 bases match TRBD1. With V trimmed by 5 bases and J by 6 bases, 13 bases remained unmatched. Per germline, CDR1 MDHEN and CDR2 SYDVKM. This CDR3 is built from 16 residues.

On this clone itself: The junction and the germline gene differ at one end; a read error may be behind it. V gene TRBV4-2 combines with J gene TRBJ2-5, with D possibly matching TRBD1 (5 bases). The germline V gene has CDR1 LGHNA and CDR2 YNFKEQ. The CDR3 totals 16 residues. Here the CDR3 DNA reads TGTGCCAGCAGCCAAATAAGGGGCGGTGGTCAAGGGACCCAGTACTTC. Encoded protein: CASSQIRGGGQGTQYF.

V is TRBV28 and J is TRBJ1-1; a weak D match, TRBD1 (5 bases). Germline loops: CDR1 MDHEN, CDR2 SYDVKM. The CDR3 is 13 residues long. V was pared by 4 bases and J by 7 bases, with 13 bases between. CDR3 protein: CASSSQGGGEAFF. DNA of the CDR3: TGTGCCAGCAGTTCCCAGGGAGGAGGTGAAGCTTTCTTT.

The chain links TRBV25-1 to TRBJ2-3, with 10 bases lining up with TRBD2. Losses at the gene ends were 4 bases for V and 3 bases for J; bases not matched to a gene: 4. The V gene's germline CDR1 is MGHDK and CDR2 SYGVNS. This CDR3 is 15 amino acids long. The CDR3 protein is CASSASGRGTDTQYF. Written as DNA, the CDR3 is TGTGCCAGCAGTGCTAGCGGGAGAGGGACAGATACGCAGTATTTT.

A note on this clone: This CDR3 is also generated by other DNA sequences in the sample. V and J are TRBV6-9 and TRBJ1-2; 8 nucleotides line up with TRBD1. Germline trimming cut 2 bases from V and 5 bases from J; bases unmatched to any gene: 16. Germline V gene lookup returns CDR1 MNHGY and CDR2 SVAAGI. The CDR3 consists of 18 residues. CDR3 DNA: TGTGCCAGCAGTTATCATCGAGGACAGGGCAGTCGCAGGTATGGCTACACCTTC. Amino acid sequence: CASSYHRGQGSRRYGYTF.

The chain uses TRBV7-2 and TRBJ2-3, with D perhaps TRBD1 (5 bases). The CDR3 has 17 residues. Between the trimmed V and J ends, which lost 2 bases and 2 bases, there was a span of 17 bases. Looked up from germline, CDR1 is SGHTA and CDR2 is FQGNSA. CDR3 DNA sequence: TGTGCCAGCAGCTTAAAGGGTTTGCAGGGCACCACAGATACGCAGTATTTT. Its translation is CASSLKGLQGTTDTQYF.

The chain uses TRBV28 and TRBJ1-2, with 9 bases that match TRBD1. CDR1 and CDR2 (germline): MDHEN, SYDVKM. CDR3 length equals 16 residues. The ends lost 6 bases at V and 0 bases at J; junction bases unmatched: 8. CDR3 sequence reads: CASSPDRGEANYGYTF. The DNA of the CDR3 is TGTGCCAGCAGCCCAGACAGGGGGGAAGCTAACTATGGCTACACCTTC.

The chain links TRBV6-1 to TRBJ1-5; 8 bases map to TRBD1. Germline V gives CDR1 MNHNS, CDR2 SASEGT. With V trimmed by 0 bases and J by 5 bases, 9 bases remained unmatched. The CDR3 has 17 amino acids. The CDR3 region is CASSEARTGSFYQPQHF. The CDR3 coding sequence is TGTGCCAGCAGTGAAGCGAGGACAGGGAGTTTTTATCAGCCCCAGCATTTT.

The chain couples TRBV9 to TRBJ2-1; 15 bases map to TRBD2. Germline V gives CDR1 SGDLS, CDR2 YYNGEE. With 3 bases clipped from V and 9 bases from J, the junction kept 13 bases outside the gene matches. The CDR3 extends over 18 amino acids. The CDR3 region is CASSAQGLAGGFAPEQFF. The DNA of the CDR3 is TGTGCCAGCAGCGCCCAGGGACTAGCGGGAGGATTTGCCCCTGAGCAGTTCTTC. Supplemented by reference TRBV9 and TRBJ2-1, the full variable domain reads DSGVTQTPKHLITATGQRVTLRCSPRSGDLSVYWYQQSLDQGLQFLIQYYNGEERAKGNILERFSAQQFPDLHSELNLSSLELGDSALYFCASSAQGLAGGFAPEQFFGPGTRLTVL.

This clone was seen a few times. The genes are TRBV2 and TRBJ2-7; the D gene is possibly TRBD2 (6 bases). V was pared by 3 bases and J by 5 bases, with 8 bases between. CDR1 and CDR2 from the germline V gene are SNHLY and FYNNEI. The CDR3 has 12 amino acids. CDR3 amino acids: CASSDGGHEQYF. The CDR3 coding sequence is TGTGCCAGCAGTGACGGGGGACACGAGCAGTACTTC.

This clone was seen a few times. V and J are TRBV29-1 and TRBJ1-1; D not certain. The CDR3 contains 12 residues. The V gene lost 4 bases and the J gene lost 4 bases, with 10 bases spanning the gap. The germline V gene encodes CDR1 SQVTM and CDR2 ANQGSEA. In nucleotides, the CDR3 is TGCAGCGTTGTGGAGGTCCCCACTGAAGCTTTCTTT. This gives the protein CSVVEVPTEAFF.

This CDR3 reads CASSPPGLTNEKLFF. DNA for the CDR3: TGTGCCAGCAGCCCTCCGGGACTGACTAATGAAAAACTGTTTTTT. V and J are TRBV28 and TRBJ1-4; a possible D gene is TRBD1 (5 bases). The V end was cut by 6 bases, the J end by 2 bases, with 13 bases between. This CDR3 is built from 15 residues. The germline gives CDR1 MDHEN, CDR2 SYDVKM.

This chain links TRBV28 with TRBJ1-2; D unresolved. Trimming left V 7 bases short and J 7 bases short, with 16 bases between. Germline assignment: CDR1 MDHEN and CDR2 SYDVKM. The CDR3 has 13 residues. The CDR3 protein is CASIRVLTRGYTF. CDR3 bases: TGTGCCAGCATTCGAGTCCTTACCCGTGGCTACACCTTC.

This chain links TRBV7-9 with TRBJ2-1; 7 bases fit TRBD2. CDR1 is SEHNR, CDR2 FQNEAQ, per germline (reference sequence). This CDR3 region has 15 residues. The V gene end was trimmed by 5 bases and the J gene end by 3 bases; junction bases not matched to a gene: 7. Here the CDR3 DNA reads TGTGCCAGCAGCACCACTAGCGAGTACTACAATGAGCAGTTCTTC. It is translated as CASSTTSEYYNEQFF.

The V gene is TRBV6-1, the J gene TRBJ1-5; D perhaps matches TRBD1 (6 bases). The CDR3 contains 14 residues. Germline-derived CDR1 and CDR2 are MNHNS and SASEGT. Trimming left V 4 bases short and J 6 bases short, with 13 bases between. CDR3 loop: CASSADRWIQPQHF. The DNA of the CDR3 is TGTGCCAGCAGTGCAGACAGGTGGATTCAGCCCCAGCATTTT.

The genes are TRBV7-9 and TRBJ2-5, with TRBD2 as a possible D gene (7 bases). Germline lookup yields CDR1 SEHNR and CDR2 FQNEAQ (reference sequence). V lost 0 bases and J lost 11, with 13 bases in between. CDR3 length: 13 amino acids. The CDR3 region is CASSLAGGGEQYF. CDR3 nucleotide sequence: TGTGCCAGCAGCTTAGCGGGAGGGGGGGAGCAGTACTTC.

With respect to this clone: The same CDR3 is also encoded by other DNA sequences in this sample. The chain recombines TRBV29-1 with TRBJ1-4, with D possibly matching TRBD1 (5 bases). CDR3 length: 15 residues. The V gene lost 1 base and the J gene lost 3 bases, with 12 bases spanning the gap. Germline assignment: CDR1 SQVTM and CDR2 ANQGSEA. The CDR3 region has the DNA TGCAGCGTTGAAGCCGGGACTATGGCTAATGAAAAACTGTTTTTT. Translating gives CSVEAGTMANEKLFF.

The chain recombines TRBV4-2 with TRBJ2-2; D is undetermined. V lost 1 base to trimming and J lost 1 base, with 10 bases between them. The CDR3 has 16 residues. Germline CDR1 LGHNA, CDR2 YNFKEQ. CDR3 loop: CASSQGLAVNTGELFF. Here the CDR3 DNA reads TGTGCCAGCAGCCAAGGGCTGGCGGTGAACACCGGGGAGCTGTTTTTT.

This chain uses TRBV29-1 with TRBJ2-1; D is perhaps TRBD2 (6 bases). Deletions cut 7 bases from V and 0 bases from J, with 13 bases between. The germline V gene encodes CDR1 SQVTM and CDR2 ANQGSEA. The CDR3 spans 14 residues. CDR3 sequence: CSAGSGFSYNEQFF. The CDR3 nucleotides are TGCAGCGCCGGTAGCGGTTTCTCCTACAATGAGCAGTTCTTC.

The CDR3 loop reads CASSPGGRNTEAFF. The CDR3 DNA sequence: TGTGCCAGCAGCCCCGGGGGGCGGAACACTGAAGCTTTCTTT. The V call is TRBV5-5, the J call TRBJ1-1; maybe TRBD1 (6 bases). V lost 4 bases, J lost 1 base, and 11 bases lay in between. From germline, CDR1 is SGHKS and CDR2 YYEKEE (reference sequence). This CDR3 comprises 14 residues.

This clone was recorded once. The chain is built from TRBV29-1 and TRBJ2-3; 8 positions agree with TRBD2. Germline V CDR1 and CDR2: SQVTM, ANQGSEA. The trim removed 7 bases at V and 2 bases at J, leaving 5 bases unmatched. The CDR3 contains 13 residues. DNA for the CDR3: TGCAGCGCTGGGACTAGACACACAGATACGCAGTATTTT. It is translated as CSAGTRHTDTQYF.

The genes are TRBV27 and TRBJ2-1, with TRBD1 identical over 9 bases. This CDR3 spans 16 amino acids. In germline, CDR1 is MNHEY, CDR2 SMNVEV (reference sequence). J gave up 4 bases and V 8 bases, and 12 bases lay outside the gene matches. The CDR3 DNA is TGTGCCAGCGGCGGGGGAGGGACAGGGACATACAATGAGCAGTTCTTC. Its translation is CASGGGGTGTYNEQFF.

The genes are TRBV29-1 and TRBJ2-7; TRBD2 agrees at 9 bases. V gave up 0 bases and J gave up 5 bases; unmatched junction bases: 11. This CDR3 is 16 amino acids long. Germline assignment: CDR1 SQVTM and CDR2 ANQGSEA. The CDR3 DNA reads TGCAGCGTTGAAGACAGGGACAGCGGGAGGAGCGACGAGCAGTACTTC. Translating it yields CSVEDRDSGRSDEQYF.

This clone was recorded only once. The chain uses TRBV4-1 and TRBJ2-2; 11 nucleotides match TRBD1. Per the germline V gene, CDR1 is MGHRA and CDR2 is YSYEKL. CDR3 length: 15 amino acids. J was trimmed by 6 bases and V by 4 bases; bases with no gene match: 4. CDR3 sequence: CASSLGQGAAGELFF. In DNA, the CDR3 is TGCGCCAGCAGCCTAGGACAGGGGGCGGCCGGGGAGCTGTTTTTT.

The chain carries TRBV28 and TRBJ1-4, with TRBD1 identical over 9 bases. The CDR3 extends over 17 amino acids. Trimming removed 5 bases from V and 3 bases from J; junction bases left unmatched: 10. Per the germline V gene, CDR1 is MDHEN and CDR2 is SYDVKM. CDR3 region: CASSLYRGPRANEKLFF. The DNA of the CDR3 is TGTGCCAGCAGTCTATACAGGGGGCCCAGGGCTAATGAAAAACTGTTTTTT.

The chain combines TRBV13 with TRBJ2-1, with 7 bases identical to TRBD2. The CDR3 has 19 residues. Trimming cost V 1 base and J 0 bases; bases outside gene matches: 12. Germline CDR1 reads PRHDT; CDR2 reads FYEKMQ (reference sequence). The CDR3 loop is CASSLEGNSGYPSYNEQFF. CDR3 nucleotide sequence: TGTGCCAGCAGCTTAGAAGGGAATAGCGGGTACCCCTCCTACAATGAGCAGTTCTTC.

The chain uses TRBV10-1 and TRBJ2-1, with TRBD2 as a possible D gene (6 bases). The CDR3 loop spans 16 amino acids. Germline V lookup: CDR1 WNHNN, CDR2 SYGVQD (reference sequence). Trimming took off 5 bases at V and 0 bases at J, with 14 bases between the two ends. CDR3 nucleotide sequence: TGCGCCAGCAGTACGGAGGGCCTCTCCTCCTACAATGAGCAGTTCTTC. This gives the protein CASSTEGLSSYNEQFF.

This chain uses TRBV30 with TRBJ1-3; tentatively, D is TRBD1 (5 bases). V lost 1 base and J lost 6, with 13 bases in between. Germline-derived CDR1 and CDR2 are GTSNPN and SVGIG (reference sequence). The CDR3 spans 14 residues. The CDR3 here is CAWSEPGPTNTIYF. DNA of the CDR3: TGTGCCTGGAGTGAGCCAGGGCCAACAAACACCATATATTTT.

The chain employs TRBV27 and TRBJ2-1, with 13 nucleotides matching TRBD2. With V trimmed by 3 bases and J by 7 bases, 9 bases remained unmatched. Per germline, CDR1 MNHEY and CDR2 SMNVEV (reference sequence). The CDR3 is made up of 17 amino acids. CDR3 protein: CASSFGLAGEYGNEQFF. The CDR3 DNA follows: TGTGCCAGCAGTTTCGGACTAGCGGGAGAGTATGGGAATGAGCAGTTCTTC.

In nucleotides, the CDR3 is TGTGCCAGCAGTTGGGAGCAAGAGACCCAGTACTTC. Translated, it gives CASSWEQETQYF. The chain couples TRBV28 to TRBJ2-5; possibly TRBD2 for D (5 bases). The V end was cut by 4 bases, the J end by 2 bases, with 5 bases between. Germline V lookup: CDR1 MDHEN, CDR2 SYDVKM. The CDR3 totals 12 residues.

Turning to this clone: Other DNA sequences from this sample encode an identical CDR3 as well. The rearrangement joins TRBV30 to TRBJ1-5; TRBD1 matches 9 bases. This CDR3 comprises 13 residues. V lost 3 bases, J lost 4 bases, and 1 base stayed unmatched. Germline values: CDR1 GTSNPN, CDR2 SVGIG (reference sequence). The CDR3 spells CAWSGQGNQPQHF. CDR3 nucleotide sequence: TGTGCCTGGAGCGGACAGGGGAATCAGCCCCAGCATTTT.

In its sample, this clone was seen a few times. The chain recombines TRBV6-5 with TRBJ1-4; 7 nucleotides match TRBD1. The CDR3 has 14 amino acids. The junction had 8 bases not matched to a gene; V was cut back by 5 bases and J by 8 bases. CDR1 and CDR2 from the germline V gene are MNHEY and SVGAGI. The CDR3 region has the DNA TGTGCCAGCAGTCGACAGGGTATCTACGAAAAACTGTTTTTT. Amino acids: CASSRQGIYEKLFF.